The T cell receptor beta chain under discussion was sequenced for a study of cytomegalovirus exposure and HLA in healthy donors. The germline V gene encodes CDR1 MNHEY and CDR2 SMNVEV (reference sequence). V dropped 3 bases and J dropped 3 bases, with 14 bases sitting between them. The CDR3 extends over 15 amino acids. The PCR made use of 60 Vbeta and 13 Jbeta primers. TCRdb's table, derived via immunoSEQ multiplex PCR, lists solely in-frame clones and lacks some. The sample has approximately 130,000 clones, 75% to 90% seen once. Input material: PBMCs. The genes are TRBV27 and TRBJ2-5, with a possible D match to TRBD1 (6 bases). The clonotype was recovered from a woman in her 30s in good health and CMV-seropositive. Here the CDR3 DNA reads TGTGCCAGCAGTTTGAGCAGGGGTGGGGAAGAGACCCAGTACTTC. Its translation is CASSLSRGGEETQYF.